These T cell receptor beta chains were read from a single sample in a study of cytomegalovirus exposure and HLA in healthy donors. Libraries were prepared by immunoSEQ multiplex PCR; TCRdb keeps only in-frame clonotypes and omits some of them. In the table there are approximately 220,000 clones, approximately 80% of which are singletons. The sequenced sample was PBMCs. The source is a young man in good health and CMV-seronegative. Both conserved end residues are part of each CDR3. The D gene is left open where the match is weak. Where a row states a size, it is once, few, many or the class of an expanded clone; other rows omit it.

cdr3_nt: TGTGCCAGCAGTACAGGGGATGGAAACACCATATATTTT
cdr3_aa: CASSTGDGNTIYF
j_call: TRBJ1-3
v_call: TRBV2
d_call: TRBD1
cdr3_length: 13
clone_size: .

cdr3_nt: TGCGCCAGCAGCTCTATAGGGACAGGGGCGATCACAGATACGCAGTATTTT
cdr3_aa: CASSSIGTGAITDTQYF
j_call: TRBJ2-3
v_call: TRBV10-1
d_call: TRBD1
cdr3_length: 17
clone_size: .

cdr3_nt: TGTGCCAGTACCGAACAGGTAGCCGGGGCCAACGTCCTGACTTTC
cdr3_aa: CASTEQVAGANVLTF
j_call: TRBJ2-6
v_call: TRBV19
d_call: .
cdr3_length: 15
clone_size: .

cdr3_nt: TGTGCCAGCAGTCTGTTCCGCAGGGTAAAGGACGAGCAGTACTTC
cdr3_aa: CASSLFRRVKDEQYF
j_call: TRBJ2-7
v_call: TRBV28
d_call: .
cdr3_length: 15
clone_size: once

cdr3_nt: TGTGCCAGCAGTGAAACTAGCGGGGGCTACGAGCAGTACTTC
cdr3_aa: CASSETSGGYEQYF
j_call: TRBJ2-7
v_call: TRBV2
d_call: TRBD2
cdr3_length: 14
clone_size: .

cdr3_nt: TGTGCCAGCAGCCAGGGGAACGGGGAGCTGTTTTTT
cdr3_aa: CASSQGNGELFF
j_call: TRBJ2-2
v_call: TRBV7-3
d_call: .
cdr3_length: 12
clone_size: .

cdr3_nt: TGTGCCAGCAGCTTTTGGGCCTACTACAATGAGCAGTTCTTC
cdr3_aa: CASSFWAYYNEQFF
j_call: TRBJ2-1
v_call: TRBV11-2
d_call: .
cdr3_length: 14
clone_size: .

cdr3_nt: TGTGCCAGCAGAGGGACAGGGCTAAGTCAGCCCCAGCATTTT
cdr3_aa: CASRGTGLSQPQHF
j_call: TRBJ1-5
v_call: TRBV6-6
d_call: TRBD1
cdr3_length: 14
clone_size: .

cdr3_nt: TGTGCCAGCAGTGAAGCGCGAACTTGGCGGAATTCACCCCTCCACTTT
cdr3_aa: CASSEARTWRNSPLHF
j_call: TRBJ1-6
v_call: TRBV2
d_call: .
cdr3_length: 16
clone_size: .

cdr3_nt: TGTGCCAGCAGTTTGGACAGGGGTAGGGCTGAAGCTTTCTTT
cdr3_aa: CASSLDRGRAEAFF
j_call: TRBJ1-1
v_call: TRBV28
d_call: TRBD1
cdr3_length: 14
clone_size: .

cdr3_nt: TGTGCCAGCAGTTACTCGACGGGGTACACCGGGGAGCTGTTTTTT
cdr3_aa: CASSYSTGYTGELFF
j_call: TRBJ2-2
v_call: TRBV6-6
d_call: .
cdr3_length: 15
clone_size: .

cdr3_nt: TGTGCCACCAGCAGAGATCAGACATACACAGATACGCAGTATTTT
cdr3_aa: CATSRDQTYTDTQYF
j_call: TRBJ2-3
v_call: TRBV15
d_call: .
cdr3_length: 15
clone_size: .

cdr3_nt: TGTGCCAGCAGCCCGATAGGAGGGACTAGCTCCTACAATGAGCAGTTCTTC
cdr3_aa: CASSPIGGTSSYNEQFF
j_call: TRBJ2-1
v_call: TRBV9
d_call: TRBD2
cdr3_length: 17
clone_size: .

cdr3_nt: TGTGCCAGCAGCTTGGAGTCAAACCCCTATACTGAAGCTTTCTTT
cdr3_aa: CASSLESNPYTEAFF
j_call: TRBJ1-1
v_call: TRBV5-4
d_call: .
cdr3_length: 15
clone_size: .

cdr3_nt: TGTGCCAGCAGGGTCAGGGGGAATTTTGGGAGCAATCAGCCCCAGCATTTT
cdr3_aa: CASRVRGNFGSNQPQHF
j_call: TRBJ1-5
v_call: TRBV27
d_call: TRBD1
cdr3_length: 17
clone_size: .

cdr3_nt: TGTGCCAGCGCCGACAGCCGCCCTAATGAAAAACTGTTTTTT
cdr3_aa: CASADSRPNEKLFF
j_call: TRBJ1-4
v_call: TRBV2
d_call: .
cdr3_length: 14
clone_size: .

cdr3_nt: TGTGCCAGCTCACTCAAAGCCCAACAGCCCCAGCATTTT
cdr3_aa: CASSLKAQQPQHF
j_call: TRBJ1-5
v_call: TRBV18
d_call: .
cdr3_length: 13
clone_size: .

cdr3_nt: TGTGCCAGCAGCTTAACGGAGACAGGGACCCCCGGGGAGCTGTTTTTT
cdr3_aa: CASSLTETGTPGELFF
j_call: TRBJ2-2
v_call: TRBV7-3
d_call: TRBD1
cdr3_length: 16
clone_size: .

cdr3_nt: TGTGCCAGCAGCGTCGTGGACAGGGGGATTGGTAACACTGAAGCTTTCTTT
cdr3_aa: CASSVVDRGIGNTEAFF
j_call: TRBJ1-1
v_call: TRBV9
d_call: TRBD1
cdr3_length: 17
clone_size: .

cdr3_nt: TGTGCCAGCAGTTTCCAGGGAGGGGGCACTGAAGCTTTCTTT
cdr3_aa: CASSFQGGGTEAFF
j_call: TRBJ1-1
v_call: TRBV28
d_call: .
cdr3_length: 14
clone_size: .

cdr3_nt: TGTGCCAGCGTCAGGCAGGGGGTTAATGAGCAGTTCTTC
cdr3_aa: CASVRQGVNEQFF
j_call: TRBJ2-1
v_call: TRBV2
d_call: TRBD1
cdr3_length: 13
clone_size: .

cdr3_nt: TGTGCCAGCAGCCCCCGGGACAGCGGGGAGACCCAGTACTTC
cdr3_aa: CASSPRDSGETQYF
j_call: TRBJ2-5
v_call: TRBV7-9
d_call: .
cdr3_length: 14
clone_size: .

cdr3_nt: TGTGCCACCAGTAAGGAACAGGGCAGGGGGCTTAGAGATACGCAGTATTTT
cdr3_aa: CATSKEQGRGLRDTQYF
j_call: TRBJ2-3
v_call: TRBV15
d_call: TRBD1
cdr3_length: 17
clone_size: few

cdr3_nt: TGTGCCAGCAGTTACCTGGGCCTACCTCCCGGCGAGCAGTACTTC
cdr3_aa: CASSYLGLPPGEQYF
j_call: TRBJ2-7
v_call: TRBV6-6
d_call: .
cdr3_length: 15
clone_size: .

cdr3_nt: TGTGCCAGCGGCGGATCCGGGACACGGACCGGGCTCGGTCAGCCCCAGCATTTT
cdr3_aa: CASGGSGTRTGLGQPQHF
j_call: TRBJ1-5
v_call: TRBV28
d_call: .
cdr3_length: 18
clone_size: once

cdr3_nt: TGTGCCAGCAGCAGCGCCAATGGGGCCACCGGGGAGCTGTTTTTT
cdr3_aa: CASSSANGATGELFF
j_call: TRBJ2-2
v_call: TRBV5-4
d_call: .
cdr3_length: 15
clone_size: .

cdr3_nt: TGTGCCAGCAGCCCACGGACTAGCGGGGTCGAGCAGTACTTC
cdr3_aa: CASSPRTSGVEQYF
j_call: TRBJ2-7
v_call: TRBV9
d_call: TRBD2
cdr3_length: 14
clone_size: few

cdr3_nt: TGTGCCAGCAGTTCCTCCATCGCAGGTTCCTACGAGCAGTACTTC
cdr3_aa: CASSSSIAGSYEQYF
j_call: TRBJ2-7
v_call: TRBV27
d_call: .
cdr3_length: 15
clone_size: .

cdr3_nt: TGTGCCAGCTCACCGTCTAGCGTAGGATACGAGCAGTACTTC
cdr3_aa: CASSPSSVGYEQYF
j_call: TRBJ2-7
v_call: TRBV18
d_call: .
cdr3_length: 14
clone_size: .

cdr3_nt: TGTGCCACCAGCAGAGATCTAGCGGGTGACGCCGGGGAGCTGTTTTTT
cdr3_aa: CATSRDLAGDAGELFF
j_call: TRBJ2-2
v_call: TRBV15
d_call: TRBD2
cdr3_length: 16
clone_size: .

cdr3_nt: TGTGCCACCAGCAGAGAGGGGGAGGGGTACGAGCAGTACTTC
cdr3_aa: CATSREGEGYEQYF
j_call: TRBJ2-7
v_call: TRBV15
d_call: TRBD2
cdr3_length: 14
clone_size: .

cdr3_nt: TGTGCCAGCAGTTACTCGCCTAGCGCGCTGTACGAGCAGTACTTC
cdr3_aa: CASSYSPSALYEQYF
j_call: TRBJ2-7
v_call: TRBV6-5
d_call: .
cdr3_length: 15
clone_size: .

cdr3_nt: TGTGCCAGCAGTTACTCGAGACCGACAAGGGAGACCCAGTACTTC
cdr3_aa: CASSYSRPTRETQYF
j_call: TRBJ2-5
v_call: TRBV6-5
d_call: .
cdr3_length: 15
clone_size: .

cdr3_nt: TGCGCCGGCAGCGGAGGGTTCAGCTCCTACAATGAGCAGTTCTTC
cdr3_aa: CAGSGGFSSYNEQFF
j_call: TRBJ2-1
v_call: TRBV5-1
d_call: .
cdr3_length: 15
clone_size: .

cdr3_nt: TGTGCCAGCAGCTTTTCGTCAGCTAGCGGGGAAGAGACCCAGTACTTC
cdr3_aa: CASSFSSASGEETQYF
j_call: TRBJ2-5
v_call: TRBV7-2
d_call: TRBD2
cdr3_length: 16
clone_size: .

cdr3_nt: TGTGCCAGCAGTAATCACAGGGGAAGGGAGACCCAGTACTTC
cdr3_aa: CASSNHRGRETQYF
j_call: TRBJ2-5
v_call: TRBV28
d_call: TRBD1
cdr3_length: 14
clone_size: .

cdr3_nt: TGTGCCAGCTCACCCTTTAGCGAGACCCAGTACTTC
cdr3_aa: CASSPFSETQYF
j_call: TRBJ2-5
v_call: TRBV18
d_call: .
cdr3_length: 12
clone_size: .

cdr3_nt: TGTGCCAGCAGGGAAACAGGGGCCGGCGAGCAGTACTTC
cdr3_aa: CASRETGAGEQYF
j_call: TRBJ2-7
v_call: TRBV6-1
d_call: TRBD1
cdr3_length: 13
clone_size: .

cdr3_nt: TGTGCCAGCAGTCTTCCGGGACAGGGAGCCGGGGAGCTGTTTTTT
cdr3_aa: CASSLPGQGAGELFF
j_call: TRBJ2-2
v_call: TRBV28
d_call: TRBD1
cdr3_length: 15
clone_size: once

cdr3_nt: TGTGCCAGCAGCATTACAGGACAGACTGAAGCTTTCTTT
cdr3_aa: CASSITGQTEAFF
j_call: TRBJ1-1
v_call: TRBV7-3
d_call: .
cdr3_length: 13
clone_size: .

cdr3_nt: TGTGCCAGCAGCTTAGATCTAGCGGGGGCCAACACCGGGGAGCTGTTTTTT
cdr3_aa: CASSLDLAGANTGELFF
j_call: TRBJ2-2
v_call: TRBV11-3
d_call: TRBD2
cdr3_length: 17
clone_size: .

cdr3_nt: TGTGCCAGCAGCTTAGGGACAGGGTTTAGGGATACGCAGTATTTT
cdr3_aa: CASSLGTGFRDTQYF
j_call: TRBJ2-3
v_call: TRBV13
d_call: TRBD1
cdr3_length: 15
clone_size: .

cdr3_nt: TGTGCCAGCAGTCGCCCAGGGCCCCCGGTTGAGCAGTACTTC
cdr3_aa: CASSRPGPPVEQYF
j_call: TRBJ2-7
v_call: TRBV28
d_call: .
cdr3_length: 14
clone_size: .

cdr3_nt: TGCACCAGCAGAACCCCCGGTCTACCGTACGAGCAGTACTTC
cdr3_aa: CTSRTPGLPYEQYF
j_call: TRBJ2-7
v_call: TRBV1
d_call: .
cdr3_length: 14
clone_size: .

cdr3_nt: TGTGCCAGCAGCTTAGACAGGACGCATAATTCACCCCTCCACTTT
cdr3_aa: CASSLDRTHNSPLHF
j_call: TRBJ1-6
v_call: TRBV6-5
d_call: .
cdr3_length: 15
clone_size: .